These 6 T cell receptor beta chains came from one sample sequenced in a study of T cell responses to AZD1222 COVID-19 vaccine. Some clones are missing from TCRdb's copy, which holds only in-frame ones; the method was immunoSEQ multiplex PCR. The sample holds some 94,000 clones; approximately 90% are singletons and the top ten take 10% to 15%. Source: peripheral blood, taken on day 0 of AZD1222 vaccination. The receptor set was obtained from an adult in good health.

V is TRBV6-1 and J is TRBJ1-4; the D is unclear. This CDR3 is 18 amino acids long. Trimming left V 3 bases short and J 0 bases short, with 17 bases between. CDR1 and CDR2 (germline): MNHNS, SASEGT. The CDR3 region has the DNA TGTGCCAGCAGTGACATTCGGTCTAACATCGCAACTAATGAAAAACTGTTTTTT. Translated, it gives CASSDIRSNIATNEKLFF.

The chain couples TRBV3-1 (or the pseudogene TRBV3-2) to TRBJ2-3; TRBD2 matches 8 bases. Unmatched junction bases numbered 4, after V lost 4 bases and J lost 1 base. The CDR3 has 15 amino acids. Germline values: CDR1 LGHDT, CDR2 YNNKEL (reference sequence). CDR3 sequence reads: CASSLKRERTDTQYF. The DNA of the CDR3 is TGTGCCAGCAGCCTGAAGCGGGAGCGCACAGATACGCAGTATTTT.

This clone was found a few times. CDR3 loop: CASSLAGGTYEQYF. CDR3 nucleotide sequence: TGCGCCAGCAGCTTAGCGGGAGGAACCTACGAGCAGTACTTC. The chain employs TRBV5-1 and TRBJ2-7; 9 bases fit TRBD2. The CDR3 consists of 14 residues. Germline CDR1 and CDR2: SGHRS and YFSETQ. The V and J ends lost 2 bases and 2 bases, in that order; junction bases with no gene match: 2.

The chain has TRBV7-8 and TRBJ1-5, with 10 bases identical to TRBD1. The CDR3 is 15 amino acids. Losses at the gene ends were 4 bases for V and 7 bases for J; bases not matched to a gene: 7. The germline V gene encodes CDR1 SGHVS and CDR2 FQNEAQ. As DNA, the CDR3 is TGTGCCAGCAGCTCGACAGGGGGCGGTGGGCAGCCCCAGCATTTT. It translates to CASSSTGGGGQPQHF.

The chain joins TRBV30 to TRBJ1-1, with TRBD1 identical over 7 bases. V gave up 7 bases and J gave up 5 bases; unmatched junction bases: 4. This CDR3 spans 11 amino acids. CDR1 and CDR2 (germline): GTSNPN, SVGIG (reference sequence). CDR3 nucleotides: TGTGCCTCCCGACAGGGAACTGAAGCTTTCTTT. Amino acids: CASRQGTEAFF.

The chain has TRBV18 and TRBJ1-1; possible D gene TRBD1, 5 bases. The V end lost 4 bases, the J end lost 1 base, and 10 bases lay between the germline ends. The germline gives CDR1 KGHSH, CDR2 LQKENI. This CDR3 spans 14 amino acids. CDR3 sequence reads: CASSQTDRNTEAFF. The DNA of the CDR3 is TGTGCCAGCTCACAAACAGACAGGAACACTGAAGCTTTCTTT.